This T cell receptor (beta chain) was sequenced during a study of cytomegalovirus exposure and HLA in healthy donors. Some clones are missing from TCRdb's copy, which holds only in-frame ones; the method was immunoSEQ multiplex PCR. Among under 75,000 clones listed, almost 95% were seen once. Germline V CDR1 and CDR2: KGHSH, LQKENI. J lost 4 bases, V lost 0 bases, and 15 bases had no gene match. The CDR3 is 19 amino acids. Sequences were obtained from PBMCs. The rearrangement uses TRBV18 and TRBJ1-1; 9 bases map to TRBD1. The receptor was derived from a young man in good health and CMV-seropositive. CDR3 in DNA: TGTGCCAGCTCACCACCGGTGACCGGGACAGGGTGGAGCGGCACTGAAGCTTTCTTT. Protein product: CASSPPVTGTGWSGTEAFF. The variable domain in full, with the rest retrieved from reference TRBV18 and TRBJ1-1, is NAGVMQNPRHLVRRRGQEARLRCSPMKGHSHVYWYRQLPEEGLKFMVYLQKENIIDESGMPKERFSAEFPKEGPSILRIQQVVRGDSAAYFCASSPPVTGTGWSGTEAFFGQGTRLTVV.